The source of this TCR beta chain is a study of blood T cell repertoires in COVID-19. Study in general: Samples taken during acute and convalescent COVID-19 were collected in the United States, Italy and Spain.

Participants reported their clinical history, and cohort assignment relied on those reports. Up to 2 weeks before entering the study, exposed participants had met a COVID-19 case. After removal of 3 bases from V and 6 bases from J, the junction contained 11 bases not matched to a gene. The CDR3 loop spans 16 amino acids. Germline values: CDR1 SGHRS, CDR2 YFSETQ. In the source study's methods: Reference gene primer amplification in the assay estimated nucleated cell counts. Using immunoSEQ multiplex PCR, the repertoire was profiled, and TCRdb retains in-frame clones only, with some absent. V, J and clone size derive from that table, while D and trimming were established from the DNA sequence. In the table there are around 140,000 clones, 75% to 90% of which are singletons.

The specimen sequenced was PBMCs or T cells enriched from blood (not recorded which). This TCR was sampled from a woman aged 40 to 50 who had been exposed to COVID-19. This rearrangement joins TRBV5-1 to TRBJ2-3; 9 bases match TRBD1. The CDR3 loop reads CASSSDPIGTGDTQYF. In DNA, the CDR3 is TGCGCCAGCAGCTCAGATCCAATCGGGACAGGGGATACGCAGTATTTT.